This is a list of T cell receptor beta chains from one sample in a study of regulatory T cells in long-lasting Graves disease. TCRdb reprocessed the multiplex PCR reads with MiXCR, giving one entry per CDR3 protein. The sample has 500,000 or so distinct CDR3 sequences; around 15% are singletons. The same sample was also studied in work on T cells in Graves' hyperthyroidism and ophthalmopathy.

The source material was peripheral blood mononuclear cells (PBMCs), sampled at new diagnosis, from a patient treated with antithyroid drugs. Receptors originate from a man aged 40-49 years with Graves disease. The CDR3 runs from the conserved cysteine through the conserved F or W. D genes are given only for firm matches. Size is omitted from some rows. Given values are once, few, many or a class for expanded clones.

v_gene	d_gene	abundance	j_gene	CDR3aa	CDR3nt
TRBV28	TRBD2	NA	TRBJ2-7	CASTSSGTSGLNLYEQYF	TGTGCCAGCACCTCTTCTGGGACTAGCGGATTAAATCTCTACGAGCAGTACTTC
TRBV6-5	TRBD1	NA	TRBJ2-2	CASSLSTGANTGELFF	TGTGCCAGCAGTTTATCGACAGGGGCGAACACCGGGGAGCTGTTTTTT
TRBV5-1	NA	many	TRBJ2-7	CASSWTWWEYEQYF	TGCGCCAGCAGCTGGACCTGGTGGGAATACGAGCAGTACTTC
TRBV20-1	NA	many	TRBJ2-7	CSARDLFADTGHEQYF	TGCAGTGCTAGAGATCTTTTTGCCGATACCGGTCACGAGCAGTACTTC
TRBV29-1	TRBD2	NA	TRBJ2-7	CSVAGTSGPSYEQYF	TGCAGCGTAGCTGGGACTAGCGGTCCCTCCTACGAGCAGTACTTC
TRBV3-1	NA	many	TRBJ1-1	CASSREGAEAFF	TGTGCCAGCAGCCGGGAGGGGGCTGAAGCTTTCTTT
TRBV20-1	NA	many	TRBJ2-4	CSASPGNLAKNIQYF	TGCAGTGCTAGTCCAGGGAACCTCGCCAAAAACATTCAGTACTTC
TRBV5-1	NA	many	TRBJ1-1	CASRDDSHLNTEAFF	TGCGCCAGCCGTGATGATTCCCACTTGAACACTGAAGCTTTCTTT
TRBV11-2	NA	NA	TRBJ2-7	CASSALRGGPYEQYF	TGTGCCAGCAGCGCTCTGAGAGGGGGGCCCTACGAGCAGTACTTC
TRBV29-1	TRBD2	NA	TRBJ2-7	CSPPGGREAMSSYEQYF	TGCAGCCCCCCCGGAGGGAGGGAGGCGATGAGCTCCTACGAGCAGTACTTC
TRBV5-4	TRBD2	NA	TRBJ2-3	CASSFPTSGTTDTQYF	TGTGCCAGCAGCTTCCCCACTAGCGGGACTACAGATACGCAGTATTTT
TRBV20-1	NA	NA	TRBJ2-1	CSAGGLSNPEQFF	TGCAGTGCTGGGGGACTGAGTAATCCTGAGCAGTTCTTC
TRBV7-6	NA	many	TRBJ2-1	CASSYQSGTINEQFF	TGTGCCAGCAGCTATCAGTCCGGGACCATCAATGAGCAGTTCTTC
TRBV4-1	NA	NA	TRBJ2-3	CASSQERITQYF	TGCGCCAGCAGCCAAGAAAGAATCACGCAGTATTTT
TRBV28	NA	NA	TRBJ1-6	CASSSRVGSPLHF	TGTGCCAGCAGTTCCAGGGTTGGCTCACCCCTCCACTTT
TRBV28	NA	many	TRBJ2-1	CASKGADPYNEQFF	TGTGCCAGCAAGGGAGCGGACCCCTACAATGAGCAGTTCTTC
TRBV20-1	TRBD1	many	TRBJ2-5	CSAVRGTEQETQYF	TGCAGTGCTGTCAGGGGGACAGAACAAGAGACCCAGTACTTC
TRBV20-1	TRBD2	many	TRBJ2-1	CSARDVSGMSNEQFF	TGCAGTGCTAGAGATGTAAGCGGGATGTCCAATGAGCAGTTCTTC
TRBV7-9	NA	many	TRBJ1-3	CASSFDRPGNTIYF	TGTGCCAGCAGCTTTGACAGGCCCGGAAACACCATATATTTT
TRBV11-2	TRBD2	many	TRBJ2-4	CASSQTLGGDHIQYF	TGTGCCAGCAGCCAAACCCTGGGGGGGGATCACATTCAGTACTTC
TRBV6-5	NA	NA	TRBJ1-5	CASSYSLQPQHF	TGTGCCAGCAGTTACTCTTTGCAGCCCCAGCATTTT
TRBV20-1	NA	few	TRBJ2-1	CSPANDEQFF	TGCAGTCCCGCTAACGATGAGCAGTTCTTC
TRBV5-1	NA	few	TRBJ2-7	CASSLAGKQNQHYEQYF	TGCGCCAGCAGCTTGGCCGGTAAACAGAACCAACATTACGAGCAGTACTTC
TRBV7-3	TRBD2	many	TRBJ2-1	CASSLGSGGRNEQFF	TGTGCCAGCAGCCTAGGGTCGGGAGGGAGGAATGAGCAGTTCTTC
TRBV3-1	NA	NA	TRBJ1-3	CASSQVFRVGGNTIYF	TGTGCCAGCAGCCAAGTGTTCAGGGTGGGTGGGAACACCATATATTTT
TRBV29-1	NA	few	TRBJ1-2	CSVDPLPGRRMGYGYTF	TGCAGCGTTGACCCACTACCGGGACGCCGAATGGGCTATGGCTACACCTTC
TRBV4-1	TRBD2	NA	TRBJ2-1	CASSQDGREGLLNEQFF	TGCGCCAGCAGCCAAGACGGGCGGGAGGGCCTACTGAATGAGCAGTTCTTC
TRBV11-2	TRBD2	many	TRBJ2-3	CASSLRASGTLDTQYF	TGTGCCAGCAGCTTAAGGGCTAGCGGAACTTTAGATACGCAGTATTTT
TRBV18	NA	many	TRBJ2-7	CASSPAAYEQYF	TGTGCCAGCTCACCGGCAGCCTACGAGCAGTACTTC
TRBV30	NA	many	TRBJ2-2	CASGPRNTGELFF	TGTGCCTCCGGACCGAGGAACACCGGGGAGCTGTTTTTT
TRBV12-3/TRBV12-4	TRBD2	NA	TRBJ2-5	CASSPQMGRASGRETQYF	TGTGCCAGCTCACCACAAATGGGCCGCGCCAGCGGGAGAGAGACCCAGTACTTC
TRBV7-2	NA	NA	TRBJ2-1	CASSLSGALNEQFF	TGTGCCAGCAGCTTATCTGGAGCGCTCAATGAGCAGTTCTTC
TRBV6-2/TRBV6-3	NA	once	TRBJ2-5	CASSYSRGLGQETQYF	TGTGCCAGCAGTTACTCGCGCGGGCTCGGGCAAGAGACCCAGTACTTC
TRBV7-9	TRBD1	many	TRBJ2-1	CASRPQGAYNEQFF	TGTGCCAGCAGACCCCAGGGGGCCTACAATGAGCAGTTCTTC
TRBV24-1	NA	few	TRBJ2-7	CATSAEGSLEQYF	TGTGCCACCAGTGCCGAGGGTTCGCTCGAGCAGTACTTC
TRBV20-1	NA	many	TRBJ2-7	CSASHGPTYEQYF	TGCAGTGCTAGCCACGGCCCGACCTACGAGCAGTACTTC
TRBV5-1	TRBD2	many	TRBJ2-3	CASSKSSGRTDTQYF	TGCGCCAGCAGCAAGTCTAGCGGGAGAACAGATACGCAGTATTTT
TRBV7-3	NA	NA	TRBJ2-3	CASSRGGGFTDTQYF	TGTGCGTCAAGTAGGGGGGGGGGATTCACAGATACGCAGTATTTT
TRBV2	TRBD1	few	TRBJ2-7	CASSMDRAEQYF	TGTGCCAGCAGTATGGACAGGGCCGAGCAGTACTTC
TRBV7-8	TRBD2	many	TRBJ2-3	CASSLYAQASGTDTQYF	TGTGCCAGCAGCTTATATGCCCAGGCTAGCGGAACAGATACGCAGTATTTT